A single sample gave rise to the 20 T cell receptor beta chains below, sequenced in a study of T cell responses to AZD1222 COVID-19 vaccine. Assay used: immunoSEQ multiplex PCR; TCRdb lists only in-frame clones, some missing. The data contain tens of thousands of clones, about 90% of them singletons. The specimen was peripheral blood, collected on day 0 of MenACWY control vaccination. Receptors originate from an adult in good health.

The rearrangement joins TRBV19 to TRBJ1-4; 10 bases are shared with TRBD1. The CDR3 runs to 15 residues. CDR1 LNHDA and CDR2 SQIVND come from the germline V gene (reference sequence). V was clipped by 6 bases and J by 6 bases; unmatched bases: 7. CDR3 amino acids: CASSPTGTGDEKLFF. The CDR3 bases are TGTGCCAGTAGCCCTACCGGGACAGGGGATGAAAAACTGTTTTTT.

V gene TRBV7-8 combines with J gene TRBJ1-1, with D uncertain. The CDR3 sequence is 15 residues long. V dropped 5 bases and J dropped 0 bases, with 13 bases sitting between them. The germline gives CDR1 SGHVS, CDR2 FQNEAQ. The CDR3 is CASSPQRWMNTEAFF. The CDR3 DNA follows: TGTGCCAGCAGCCCTCAAAGGTGGATGAACACTGAAGCTTTCTTT.

The chain recombines TRBV9 with TRBJ1-1; D gene unclear. There are 14 residues in the CDR3. The V gene lost 3 bases and the J gene lost 0 bases, with 9 bases spanning the gap. CDR1 SGDLS and CDR2 YYNGEE come from the germline V gene. CDR3 in DNA: TGTGCCAGCAGCGCCCGGGATCTGAACACTGAAGCTTTCTTT. Protein: CASSARDLNTEAFF.

The V and J genes are TRBV2 and TRBJ1-5, with D perhaps matching TRBD1 (6 bases). Germline V gene data show CDR1 as SNHLY and CDR2 as FYNNEI. Trimming removed 8 bases from V and 3 bases from J, with 17 bases in between. The CDR3 length is 15 residues. Here the CDR3 reads CASGGQTNNNQPQHF. CDR3 in DNA: TGTGCCAGCGGAGGACAGACAAATAACAATCAGCCCCAGCATTTT.

This sequence joins TRBV7-9 and TRBJ2-3; no reliable D call. Germline loops: CDR1 SEHNR, CDR2 FQNEAQ (reference sequence). The CDR3 loop spans 14 amino acids. With 1 base removed from V and 4 bases from J, the gap between germline ends came to 9 bases. The CDR3 sequence is CASSLVLSADTQYF. Here the CDR3 DNA reads TGTGCCAGCAGCTTAGTCTTATCCGCAGATACGCAGTATTTT.

This chain joins TRBV4-2 and TRBJ2-1, with 8 bases that match TRBD1. The CDR3 runs to 15 residues. V trimming: 1 base; J trimming: 8 bases; junction bases outside the gene matches: 7. Germline loops: CDR1 LGHNA, CDR2 YNFKEQ. The CDR3 nucleotides read TGTGCCAGCAGCCAAGGGACAGGGAATACCGATGAGCAGTTCTTC. This codes for CASSQGTGNTDEQFF.

The chain recombines TRBV5-5 with TRBJ2-7, with D possibly being TRBD2 (6 bases). CDR1 is SGHKS, CDR2 YYEKEE, per germline (reference sequence). Trimming pared 4 bases from V and 5 bases from J, leaving 16 bases between. The length of the CDR3 is 14 residues. Here the CDR3 reads CASSRDTWGDEQYF. The DNA of the CDR3 is TGTGCCAGCAGCCGCGACACCTGGGGGGACGAGCAGTACTTC.

The chain is built from TRBV5-4 and TRBJ1-1, with unresolved D. The CDR3 runs 13 residues. Trimming left V 4 bases short and J 4 bases short, with 11 bases between. Germline V gene data show CDR1 as SGHNT and CDR2 as YYREEE (reference sequence). The CDR3 sequence is CASSLYDRTEAFF. CDR3 in DNA: TGTGCCAGCAGCCTGTATGATCGCACTGAAGCTTTCTTT.

The gene calls are TRBV5-8 and TRBJ2-4; D may be TRBD1 or TRBD2 (5 bases each). The CDR3 extends over 15 amino acids. V lost 5 bases and J lost 8, with 20 bases in between. The germline V gene encodes CDR1 SGHTS and CDR2 YDEGEE. The chain's CDR3 is CASSPGPPVGYIQYF. In DNA form, the CDR3 reads TGTGCCAGCAGTCCGGGACCCCCGGTTGGATACATTCAGTACTTC.

V gene TRBV24-1 combines with J gene TRBJ1-2; D is unresolved. Trimming removed 1 base from V and 2 bases from J, with 7 bases in between. CDR3 size: 14 residues. The germline gives CDR1 KGHDR, CDR2 SFDVKD. CDR3: CATSDFGRNYGYTF. In DNA, the CDR3 is TGTGCCACCAGTGATTTTGGACGGAACTATGGCTACACCTTC.

This clone was recorded once. The genes are TRBV12-3 or TRBV12-4 and TRBJ1-1, with D possibly being TRBD1 (5 bases). The CDR3 covers 12 residues. Trimming cost V 8 bases and J 4 bases, with 11 bases left between them. Here the CDR3 DNA reads TGTGCCAGCCTTGGGGGGAGCACTGAAGCTTTCTTT. Amino acids: CASLGGSTEAFF.

The chain employs TRBV10-2 and TRBJ1-1; 8 positions match TRBD1. This CDR3 spans 14 amino acids. The V and J ends lost 8 bases and 5 bases, in that order; junction bases with no gene match: 10. Germline loops: CDR1 WSHSY, CDR2 SAAADI. The CDR3 here is CASFATGERTEAFF. In DNA, the CDR3 is TGCGCCAGCTTCGCGACAGGGGAGCGTACTGAAGCTTTCTTT.

The chain has TRBV6-2 or TRBV6-3 and TRBJ2-7; possible D gene TRBD1, 5 bases. CDR3 length: 16 amino acids. V was trimmed by 5 bases and J by 3 bases, leaving 20 bases between them. Per germline, CDR1 MNHEY and CDR2 SVGEGT. The CDR3 region is CASSPSNPGFHYEQYF. The CDR3 DNA reads as TGTGCCAGCAGTCCGTCAAACCCAGGGTTCCACTACGAGCAGTACTTC.

The chain has TRBV19 and TRBJ2-1; 16 bases align to TRBD2. V gave up 3 bases and J gave up 7 bases; unmatched junction bases: 9. This CDR3 region has 18 residues. Germline loops: CDR1 LNHDA, CDR2 SQIVND (reference sequence). CDR3 residues: CASSIELGLAGGWNEQFF. The CDR3 region has the DNA TGTGCCAGTAGTATCGAACTGGGACTAGCGGGAGGGTGGAATGAGCAGTTCTTC.

The rearrangement uses TRBV29-1 and TRBJ2-2; tentative D call: TRBD1 (6 bases). With 3 bases removed from V and 0 bases from J, the gap between germline ends came to 8 bases. CDR1 and CDR2 (germline): SQVTM, ANQGSEA. The CDR3 has 14 amino acids. The CDR3: CSVDGTPNTGELFF. CDR3 sequence (DNA): TGCAGCGTTGACGGGACACCGAACACCGGGGAGCTGTTTTTT.

The table lists this clone with many counts. The chain couples TRBV4-3 to TRBJ2-1, with 7 bases aligning to TRBD2. The germline V gene has CDR1 LGHNA and CDR2 YSLEER. Trimming at V came to 4 bases and at J to 6 bases, leaving 9 bases not matched to a gene. The CDR3 covers 15 residues. This CDR3 is CASSLPVAGPNEQFF. CDR3 DNA sequence: TGCGCCAGCAGCCTGCCGGTAGCGGGCCCCAATGAGCAGTTCTTC.

The genes are TRBV19 and TRBJ1-6; D not resolved. CDR3 size: 14 residues. Per germline, CDR1 LNHDA and CDR2 SQIVND (reference sequence). V was clipped by 3 bases and J by 7 bases, with 10 bases between them. This CDR3 reads CASSIRRDNSPLHF. CDR3 in DNA: TGTGCCAGTAGTATCCGCAGAGACAATTCACCCCTCCACTTT.

The chain uses TRBV5-5 and TRBJ1-4; D gene unclear. The CDR3 is 15 residues long. Trimming stripped 2 bases from V and 6 bases from J, with 14 bases between. Per germline, CDR1 SGHKS and CDR2 YYEKEE (reference sequence). CDR3 sequence (DNA): TGTGCCAGCAGCTTCATTGTGGGCTTCGATGAAAAACTGTTTTTT. It codes for CASSFIVGFDEKLFF. Supplemented by reference TRBV5-5 and TRBJ1-4, the full variable domain reads DAGVTQSPTHLIKTRGQQVTLRCSPISGHKSVSWYQQVLGQGPQFIFQYYEKEERGRGNFPDRFSARQFPNYSSELNVNALLLGDSALYLCASSFIVGFDEKLFFGSGTQLSVL.

This clone was found many times. The gene calls are TRBV4-1 and TRBJ2-3; D ambiguous. CDR1 and CDR2 from the germline V gene are MGHRA and YSYEKL. V lost 0 bases, J lost 0 bases, and 13 bases lay in between. The length of the CDR3 is 17 residues. The CDR3 DNA follows: TGCGCCAGCAGCCAAGAGGGGAACTCATTCAGCACAGATACGCAGTATTTT. As protein: CASSQEGNSFSTDTQYF.

This chain links TRBV6-5 with TRBJ2-7; 10 bases are a match to TRBD2. The CDR3 spans 15 residues. Germline V gives CDR1 MNHEY, CDR2 SVGAGI. The V segment lost 6 bases and the J segment 3 bases; nucleotides outside the gene matches: 8. The CDR3: CASRPKAGGFYEQYF. The DNA for the CDR3 is TGTGCCAGCAGGCCGAAAGCGGGAGGGTTCTACGAGCAGTACTTC.